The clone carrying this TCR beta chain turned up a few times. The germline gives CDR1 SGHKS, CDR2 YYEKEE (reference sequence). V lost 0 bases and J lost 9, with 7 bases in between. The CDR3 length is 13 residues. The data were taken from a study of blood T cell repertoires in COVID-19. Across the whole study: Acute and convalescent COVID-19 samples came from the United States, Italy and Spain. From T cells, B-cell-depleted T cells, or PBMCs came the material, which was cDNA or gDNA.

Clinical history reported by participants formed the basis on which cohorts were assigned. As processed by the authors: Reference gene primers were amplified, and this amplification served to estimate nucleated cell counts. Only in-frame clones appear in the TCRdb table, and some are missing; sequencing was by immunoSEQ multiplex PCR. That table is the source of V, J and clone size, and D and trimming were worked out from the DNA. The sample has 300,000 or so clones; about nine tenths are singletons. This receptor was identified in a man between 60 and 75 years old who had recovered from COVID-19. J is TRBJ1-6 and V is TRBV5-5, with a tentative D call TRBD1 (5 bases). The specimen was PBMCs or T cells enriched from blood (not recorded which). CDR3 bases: TGTGCCAGCAGCTTGGAAGGGGCTTCACCCCTCCACTTT. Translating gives CASSLEGASPLHF.